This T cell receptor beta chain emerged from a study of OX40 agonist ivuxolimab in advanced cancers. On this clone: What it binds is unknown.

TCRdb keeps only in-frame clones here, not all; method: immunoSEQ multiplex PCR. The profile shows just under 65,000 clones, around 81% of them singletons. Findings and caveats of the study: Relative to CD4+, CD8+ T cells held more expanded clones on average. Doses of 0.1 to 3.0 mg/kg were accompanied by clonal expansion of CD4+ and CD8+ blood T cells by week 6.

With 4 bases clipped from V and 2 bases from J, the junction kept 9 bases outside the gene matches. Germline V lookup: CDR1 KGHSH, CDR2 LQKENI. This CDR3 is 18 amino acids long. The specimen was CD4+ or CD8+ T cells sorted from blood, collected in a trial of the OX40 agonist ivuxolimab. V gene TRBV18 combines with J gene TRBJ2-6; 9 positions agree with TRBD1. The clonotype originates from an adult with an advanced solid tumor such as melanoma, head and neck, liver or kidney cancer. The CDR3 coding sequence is TGTGCCAGCTCACGGCCGGGACAGGGAATCCCTGGGGCCAACGTCCTGACTTTC. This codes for CASSRPGQGIPGANVLTF.